The entry that follows covers one TCR beta chain sequence. The germline gives CDR1 MNHEY, CDR2 SMNVEV (reference sequence). CDR3 size: 13 residues. Deletions cut 5 bases from V and 5 bases from J, with 10 bases between. This specimen belongs to a study of blood T cell repertoires in COVID-19. Clones were sequenced by immunoSEQ multiplex PCR, and TCRdb holds only the in-frame ones, with some missing. The table lists 150,000 to 250,000 clones, roughly 90% of them singletons. V is TRBV27 and J is TRBJ1-5, with D perhaps matching TRBD1 (5 bases). The material sequenced was PBMCs or T cells enriched from blood (not recorded which). This receptor was taken from a woman younger than 45 who had recovered from COVID-19. CDR3 sequence reads: CASSVSGHQPQHF. DNA for the CDR3: TGTGCCAGCAGTGTTTCAGGGCATCAGCCCCAGCATTTT.